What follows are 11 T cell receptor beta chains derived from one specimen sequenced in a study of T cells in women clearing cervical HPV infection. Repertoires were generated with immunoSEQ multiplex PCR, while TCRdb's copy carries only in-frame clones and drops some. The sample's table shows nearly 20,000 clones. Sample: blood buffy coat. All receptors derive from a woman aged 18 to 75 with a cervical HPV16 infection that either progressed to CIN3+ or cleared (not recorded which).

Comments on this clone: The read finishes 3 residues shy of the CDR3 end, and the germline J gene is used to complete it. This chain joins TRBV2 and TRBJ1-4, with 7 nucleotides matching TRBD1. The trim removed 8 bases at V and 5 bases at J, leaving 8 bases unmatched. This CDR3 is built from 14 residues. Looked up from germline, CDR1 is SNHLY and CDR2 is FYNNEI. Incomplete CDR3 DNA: TGTGCCAGCCAGAGAGGGACAGCGAATGAAAAA. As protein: CASQRGTANEK. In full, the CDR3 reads CASQRGTANEKLFF.

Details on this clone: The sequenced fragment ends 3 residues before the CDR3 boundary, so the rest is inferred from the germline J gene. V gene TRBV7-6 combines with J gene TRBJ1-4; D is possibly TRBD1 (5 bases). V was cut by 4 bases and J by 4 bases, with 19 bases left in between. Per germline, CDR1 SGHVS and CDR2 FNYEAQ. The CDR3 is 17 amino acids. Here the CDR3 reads CASSSSLVGQGNEKLFF. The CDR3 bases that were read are TGTGCCAGCAGCTCAAGCTTAGTAGGGCAGGGTAATGAAAAA.

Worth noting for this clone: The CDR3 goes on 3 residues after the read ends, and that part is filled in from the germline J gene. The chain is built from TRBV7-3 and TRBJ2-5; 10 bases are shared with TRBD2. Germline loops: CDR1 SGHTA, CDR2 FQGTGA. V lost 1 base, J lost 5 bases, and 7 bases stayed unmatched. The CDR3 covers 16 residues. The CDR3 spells CASSLSPAGGLETQYF. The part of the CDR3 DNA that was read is TGTGCCAGCAGCTTAAGTCCAGCGGGGGGGCTTGAGACC.

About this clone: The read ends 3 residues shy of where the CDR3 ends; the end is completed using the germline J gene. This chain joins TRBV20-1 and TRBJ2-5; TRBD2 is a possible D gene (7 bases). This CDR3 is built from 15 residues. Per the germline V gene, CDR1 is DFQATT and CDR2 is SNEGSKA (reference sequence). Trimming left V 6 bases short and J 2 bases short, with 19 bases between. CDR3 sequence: CSARKGGLRQETQYF. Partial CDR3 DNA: TGCAGTGCGCGGAAGGGGGGGCTCCGACAAGAGACC.

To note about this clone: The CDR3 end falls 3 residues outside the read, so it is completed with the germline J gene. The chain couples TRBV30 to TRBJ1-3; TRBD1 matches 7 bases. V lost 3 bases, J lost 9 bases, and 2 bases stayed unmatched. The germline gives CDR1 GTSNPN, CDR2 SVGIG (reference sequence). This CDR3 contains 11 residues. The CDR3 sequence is CAWRQGSTIYF. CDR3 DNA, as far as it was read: TGTGCCTGGAGACAGGGGTCCACC.

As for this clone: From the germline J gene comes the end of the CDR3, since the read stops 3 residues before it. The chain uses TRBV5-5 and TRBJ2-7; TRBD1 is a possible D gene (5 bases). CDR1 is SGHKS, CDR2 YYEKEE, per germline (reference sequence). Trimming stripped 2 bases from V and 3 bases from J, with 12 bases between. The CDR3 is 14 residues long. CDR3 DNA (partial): TGTGCCAGCAGCTTCGGTCAGGGAAACTACGAG. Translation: CASSFGQGNYE. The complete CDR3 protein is CASSFGQGNYEQYF.

Here the CDR3 reads CASSTGLGTEAFF. The covered CDR3 bases are TGTGCCAGCAGCACAGGGTTAGGCACTGAA. The rearrangement joins TRBV2 to TRBJ1-1, with D perhaps TRBD1 (6 bases). The DNA ends 3 residues before the CDR3 does, and the rest of the CDR3 is filled in from the germline J gene. Between the trimmed V and J ends, which lost 6 bases and 4 bases, there was a span of 12 bases. CDR1 and CDR2 from the germline V gene are SNHLY and FYNNEI. This CDR3 spans 13 amino acids.

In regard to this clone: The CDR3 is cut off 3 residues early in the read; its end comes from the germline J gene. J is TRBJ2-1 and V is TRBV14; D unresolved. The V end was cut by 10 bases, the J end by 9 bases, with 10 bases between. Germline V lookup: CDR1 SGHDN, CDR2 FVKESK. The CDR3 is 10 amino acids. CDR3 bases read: TGTGCCAACAAATACGCTGAG. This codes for CANKYAE. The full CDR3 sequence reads CANKYAEQFF.

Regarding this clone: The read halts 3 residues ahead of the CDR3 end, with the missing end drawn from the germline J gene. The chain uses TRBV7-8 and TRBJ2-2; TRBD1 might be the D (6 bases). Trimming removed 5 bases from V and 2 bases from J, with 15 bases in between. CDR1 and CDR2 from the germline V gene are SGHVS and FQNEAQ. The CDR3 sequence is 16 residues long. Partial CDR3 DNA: TGTGCCAGCAGCCAGGGGATCCTTACTAACACCGGGGAG. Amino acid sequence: CASSQGILTNTGE. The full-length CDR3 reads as CASSQGILTNTGELFF. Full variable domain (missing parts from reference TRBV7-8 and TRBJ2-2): GAGVSQSPRYKVAKRGQDVALRCDPISGHVSLFWYQQALGQGPEFLTYFQNEAQLDKSGLPSDRFFAERPEGSVSTLKIQRTQQEDSAVYLCASSQGILTNTGELFFGEGSRLTVL.

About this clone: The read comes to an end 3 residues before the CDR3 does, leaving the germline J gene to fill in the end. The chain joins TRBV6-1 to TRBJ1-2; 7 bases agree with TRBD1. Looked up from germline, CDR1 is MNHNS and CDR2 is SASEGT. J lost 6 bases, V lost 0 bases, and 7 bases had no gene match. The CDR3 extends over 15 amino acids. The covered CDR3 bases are TGTGCCAGCAGTGAAGCGGTAACAGGGGTCGATGGC. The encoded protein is CASSEAVTGVDG. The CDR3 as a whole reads CASSEAVTGVDGYTF.

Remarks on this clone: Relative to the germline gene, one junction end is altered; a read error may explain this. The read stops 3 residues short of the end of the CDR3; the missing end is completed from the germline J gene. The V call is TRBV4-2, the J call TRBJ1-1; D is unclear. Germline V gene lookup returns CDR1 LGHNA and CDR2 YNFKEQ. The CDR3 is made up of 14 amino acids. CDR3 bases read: TGCGCCAGCAGCCAAGATATGGACCGGGGATTA. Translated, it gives CASSQDMDRGL. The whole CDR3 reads CASSQDMDRGLAFF.